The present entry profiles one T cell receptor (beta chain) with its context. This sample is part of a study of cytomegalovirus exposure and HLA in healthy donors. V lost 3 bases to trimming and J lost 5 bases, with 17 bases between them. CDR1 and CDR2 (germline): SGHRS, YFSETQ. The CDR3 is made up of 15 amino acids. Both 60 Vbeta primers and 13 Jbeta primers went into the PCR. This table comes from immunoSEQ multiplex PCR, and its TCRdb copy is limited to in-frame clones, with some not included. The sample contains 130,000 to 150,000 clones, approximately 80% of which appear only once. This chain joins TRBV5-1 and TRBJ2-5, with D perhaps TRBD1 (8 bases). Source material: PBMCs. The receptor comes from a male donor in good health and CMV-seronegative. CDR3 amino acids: CASSSGGGGKETQYF. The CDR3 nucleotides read TGCGCCAGCAGCTCAGGGGGCGGGGGAAAGGAGACCCAGTACTTC.